The clone carrying this T cell receptor (beta chain) was seen at least ten times. The CDR3 runs 15 residues. V gave up 0 bases and J gave up 0 bases, with 8 bases separating them. The germline CDR1 and CDR2 sequences are SGHAT and FQNNGV. TCRdb itself ran the reads through MiXCR, one entry per CDR3 protein. Of around 450,000 distinct CDR3 sequences listed, over 9% are singletons. The data were taken from a study of T cell repertoires in cytomegalovirus infection. The sequenced sample consisted of PBMCs. The clonotype comes from a human donor in good health (CMV status not recorded). Some clones in this sample may be carry-over from other donors' samples. The chain has TRBV11-2 and TRBJ1-2; no clear D gene. The CDR3 coding sequence is TGTGCCAGCAGCTTAGAAGGCAGCACTAACTATGGCTACACCTTC. This gives the protein CASSLEGSTNYGYTF.